This entry describes one T cell receptor (beta chain). Its antigen is as yet unknown. The CDR3 is 13 amino acids. V lost 5 bases and J 4 bases, leaving 9 bases between the germline ends. Per the germline V gene, CDR1 is LGHNT and CDR2 is FRNRAP. Clones were sequenced by immunoSEQ multiplex PCR, and TCRdb holds only the in-frame ones, with some missing. In the table there are some 120,000 clones, roughly 93% of which are singletons. The data originate from a study of T cell responses to AZD1222 COVID-19 vaccine. General observations from the study: At baseline, just five to seven AZD1222 recipients tested seropositive. Along spike, vaccine-associated CD4 TCRs were found throughout, with dominance at 160-218 and 743-854.

The sequence was collected from an adult in good health. This chain links TRBV12-5 with TRBJ1-5; D is ambiguous. Sequences were derived from peripheral blood, sampled on day 0 of AZD1222 vaccination. CDR3 sequence: CASGPAGNQPQHF. The CDR3 DNA sequence: TGTGCTAGTGGTCCCGCGGGTAATCAGCCCCAGCATTTT.